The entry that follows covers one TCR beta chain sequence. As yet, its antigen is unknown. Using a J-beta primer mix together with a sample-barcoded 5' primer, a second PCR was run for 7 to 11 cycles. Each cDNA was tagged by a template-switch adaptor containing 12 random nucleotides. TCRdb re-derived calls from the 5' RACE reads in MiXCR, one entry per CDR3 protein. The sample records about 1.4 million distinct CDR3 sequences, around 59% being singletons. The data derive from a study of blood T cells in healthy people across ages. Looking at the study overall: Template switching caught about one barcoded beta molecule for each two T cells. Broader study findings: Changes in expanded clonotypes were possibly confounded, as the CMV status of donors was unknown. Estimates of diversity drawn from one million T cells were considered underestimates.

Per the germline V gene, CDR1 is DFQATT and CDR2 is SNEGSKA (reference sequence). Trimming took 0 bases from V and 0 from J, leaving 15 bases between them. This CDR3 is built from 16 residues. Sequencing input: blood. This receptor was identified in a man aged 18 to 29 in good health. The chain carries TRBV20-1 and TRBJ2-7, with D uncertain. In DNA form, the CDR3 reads TGCAGTGCTAGAGATCACGGAACTCCCCTCTCCTACGAGCAGTACTTC. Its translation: CSARDHGTPLSYEQYF.